This is a list of T cell receptor beta chains from one sample in a study of blood T cell repertoires in COVID-19. Only in-frame clones appear in the TCRdb table, and some are missing; sequencing was by immunoSEQ multiplex PCR. The sample includes about 200,000 clones, about 85% of them seen just once. The sample was peripheral blood. These receptors were collected from a man in his sixties with active or convalescent COVID-19. Both conserved end residues are part of each CDR3. A D gene is named only where the DNA matches it firmly. For some rows the clone size is stated as once, few or many, or as a class when expanded; others skip it.

.,TRBJ2-7,TRBD2,TRBV11-1,TGTGCCAGCAGCTTAGGGGGAGGGAACGAGCAGTACTTC,CASSLGGGNEQYF
.,TRBJ1-2,.,TRBV15,TGTGCCACCAGCAGAGATCGGGCAGGGGACTATGGCTACACCTTC,CATSRDRAGDYGYTF
few,TRBJ1-1,.,TRBV5-1,TGCGCCAGCAGCTTGGTTTCCGGGGGAAGAGCTGAAGCTTTCTTT,CASSLVSGGRAEAFF
once,TRBJ1-4,TRBD1,TRBV11-1,TGTGCCAGCAGCCGGGGACAGGGGGAAAAACTGTTTTTT,CASSRGQGEKLFF
.,TRBJ2-3,.,TRBV10-2,TGCGCCAGCAGTGCCCCTAGTGCAGATACGCAGTATTTT,CASSAPSADTQYF
.,TRBJ1-2,TRBD1,TRBV2,TGTGCCAGCAGTGGTGGTTCTGGACAGGGAGACTATGGCTACACCTTC,CASSGGSGQGDYGYTF
.,TRBJ1-1,.,TRBV7-3,TGTGCCAGCAGTCCTACAGGGAACACTGAAGCTTTCTTT,CASSPTGNTEAFF
.,TRBJ1-6,.,TRBV5-8,TGTGCCAGCAGCTTGAGGAGGCGAGATTCACCCCTCCACTTT,CASSLRRRDSPLHF
.,TRBJ2-7,.,TRBV2,TGTGCCAGCAGGGACATAACCTACGAGCAGTACTTC,CASRDITYEQYF
.,TRBJ1-5,.,TRBV11-3,TGTGCCCTCCTGGGGAGGGGTTACTATAGCAATCAGCCCCAGCATTTT,CALLGRGYYSNQPQHF
.,TRBJ2-7,TRBD1,TRBV7-9,TGTGCCAGCAGCTTAGCTGGACAGGGCCGCTACGAGCAGTACTTC,CASSLAGQGRYEQYF
.,TRBJ1-3,.,TRBV5-6,TGTGCCAGCAGCTTCGGACTGGGGGGCACCATATATTTT,CASSFGLGGTIYF
.,TRBJ1-1,.,TRBV12-3/TRBV12-4,TGTGCCAGCAGTTTAGACTCGAACACTGAAGCTTTCTTT,CASSLDSNTEAFF
once,TRBJ2-2,TRBD1,TRBV7-3,TGTGCCAGCAGCTTATCGCTCGGACAGGGGAAAAACACCGGGGAGCTGTTTTTT,CASSLSLGQGKNTGELFF
.,TRBJ1-2,.,TRBV9,TGTGCCAGCAGCGTCTCCCATAATTTTGACCTCGAGAGGGGCTACACCTTC,CASSVSHNFDLERGYTF
few,TRBJ2-2,.,TRBV12-5,TGTGCTAGTGGTTTCTCGTCGGGGAACACCGGGGAGCTGTTTTTT,CASGFSSGNTGELFF
.,TRBJ2-7,.,TRBV25-1,TGTGCCAGCAGTGACCGTTGGGACACCTCCTACGAGCAGTACTTC,CASSDRWDTSYEQYF
.,TRBJ1-1,TRBD1,TRBV6-6,TGTGCCAGCAAAAGACAGGGGAGATACACTGAAGCTTTCTTT,CASKRQGRYTEAFF
.,TRBJ2-1,.,TRBV6-5,TGTGCCAGCAGTCCGGCGGGACTCCCATTAGGTGAGCAGTTCTTC,CASSPAGLPLGEQFF
.,TRBJ2-7,TRBD2,TRBV5-1,TGCGCCAGCAGCTTGGCCTTGACTAGCGGGTCCTACGAGCAGTACTTC,CASSLALTSGSYEQYF
.,TRBJ2-1,.,TRBV5-1,TGCGCCAGCAGCTTTACTGCGGGGAACTACAATGAGCAGTTCTTC,CASSFTAGNYNEQFF
.,TRBJ1-1,TRBD1,TRBV6-5,TGTGCCAGCAGTCAATGGACAGGGGGCACTGAAGCTTTCTTT,CASSQWTGGTEAFF
.,TRBJ1-2,TRBD1,TRBV3-1/TRBV3-2,TGTGCCAGCAGCCCATTCCAGGGGGCGCTTAACTATGGCTACACCTTC,CASSPFQGALNYGYTF
.,TRBJ1-1,.,TRBV7-9,TGTGCCAGCAGCCCACCGGCTAGGGGGAACACTGAAGCTTTCTTT,CASSPPARGNTEAFF
.,TRBJ2-3,TRBD2,TRBV2,TGTGCCAGCAGTGAGAGGTTAGCGGGGGGTGATACGCAGTATTTT,CASSERLAGGDTQYF
once,TRBJ1-1,.,TRBV27,TGTGCCAGCACTAGGAGCGGGTTGGTCAACACTGAAGCTTTCTTT,CASTRSGLVNTEAFF
.,TRBJ2-1,TRBD1,TRBV7-9,TGTGCCAGCAGCTACCGCCCTGGGACAGCCGGTAAGAATGAGCAGTTCTTC,CASSYRPGTAGKNEQFF
.,TRBJ1-1,TRBD1,TRBV10-3,TGTGCCATCAGGGACGGACAGGCGAGGGAGGACACTGAAGCTTTCTTT,CAIRDGQAREDTEAFF
.,TRBJ2-7,.,TRBV19,TGTGCCAGTAGTACAGGGGTCCCTACCTACGAGCAGTACTTC,CASSTGVPTYEQYF
.,TRBJ2-5,TRBD1,TRBV5-1,TGCGCCAGCAGCTTGGCGGCAGGGGGCCCCGAGACCCAGTACTTC,CASSLAAGGPETQYF
once,TRBJ2-2,.,TRBV27,TGTGCCAGCAGCCGCCCCGGGGGTACCGGGGAGCTGTTTTTT,CASSRPGGTGELFF
.,TRBJ2-3,.,TRBV12-2,TGTGCAAGTCGCTTAGCGCTAATCGCTATAGCGGGGGAACCCGATACGCAGTATTTT,CASRLALIAIAGEPDTQYF
.,TRBJ2-7,.,TRBV19,TGTGCCAGTAGTACTGTCGGGGGGCCCTCCTACGAGCAGTACTTC,CASSTVGGPSYEQYF
.,TRBJ1-3,.,TRBV18,TGTGCCAGCTCACCCACAGGGCCCAGCGCTGGAAACACCATATATTTT,CASSPTGPSAGNTIYF
once,TRBJ1-1,TRBD1,TRBV7-9,TGTGCCAGCAGTCCACAGGGGGTGATAGCTTTCTTT,CASSPQGVIAFF
.,TRBJ2-4,.,TRBV28,TGTGCCAGCAGATCCCATAACATTCAGTACTTC,CASRSHNIQYF
.,TRBJ1-6,TRBD1,TRBV7-9,TGTGCCAGCACCGCGACAGGGGGCAATTCACCCCTCCACTTT,CASTATGGNSPLHF
.,TRBJ2-1,TRBD1,TRBV5-8,TGTGCCAGCAGCCCCGGGACAGGGGGCTACAATGAGCAGTTCTTC,CASSPGTGGYNEQFF
once,TRBJ2-7,TRBD2,TRBV3-1/TRBV3-2,TGTGCCAGCAGCCAAGGGCCTAGCGGGGCTTCCTACGAGCAGTACTTC,CASSQGPSGASYEQYF
.,TRBJ1-1,.,TRBV7-9,TGTGCCAGCAGCCCAAAGGGGGGGGAAGGTTCTGAAGCTTTCTTT,CASSPKGGEGSEAFF
few,TRBJ1-5,TRBD1,TRBV19,TGTGCCAGTAGTCAGACAGGGGGAGGACAGCCCCAGCATTTT,CASSQTGGGQPQHF
.,TRBJ2-7,TRBD1,TRBV5-1,TGCGCCAGCAGCTTGCAGGACAGGGACCAAGAGCAGTACTTC,CASSLQDRDQEQYF
.,TRBJ1-1,TRBD1,TRBV23-1,TGCGCCAGCAATATAACCTACCCGACAGGGGGAAGCACTGAAGCTTTCTTT,CASNITYPTGGSTEAFF
.,TRBJ1-5,.,TRBV11-2,TGTGCCAGCAGCTTGGGAGGGGATAAGCCCCAGCATTTT,CASSLGGDKPQHF
.,TRBJ1-1,TRBD1,TRBV29-1,TGCAGCGCCAAGGGACAGGAGAACACTGAAGCTTTCTTT,CSAKGQENTEAFF
.,TRBJ2-7,.,TRBV2,TGTGCCAGCAGTGACCAGGGTAGACTCGAGCAGTACTTC,CASSDQGRLEQYF
.,TRBJ2-2,.,TRBV9,TGTGCCAGCAGCCCGCGGGAGAACACCGGGGAGCTGTTTTTT,CASSPRENTGELFF
.,TRBJ2-7,TRBD2,TRBV6-5,TGTGCCAGCGTGAGACAACTAGCGGGGGGGCTCGAGCAGTACTTC,CASVRQLAGGLEQYF
.,TRBJ1-5,TRBD1,TRBV19,TGTGCCAGCAACGACAGGGGGTATAGCAATCAGCCCCAGCATTTT,CASNDRGYSNQPQHF
.,TRBJ2-3,TRBD2,TRBV2,TGTGCCAGAGGGTCGACTAGCGGCTCAGCTACAGATACGCAGTATTTT,CARGSTSGSATDTQYF
few,TRBJ2-3,.,TRBV7-3,TGTGCCAGCAGCCTACTTAGGGGCGGGATAGATACGCAGTATTTT,CASSLLRGGIDTQYF
once,TRBJ2-5,TRBD2,TRBV2,TGTGCCAGCAAAGGGACTAGCGGGGGGGAGGAGACCCAGTACTTC,CASKGTSGGEETQYF
few,TRBJ1-3,.,TRBV3-1/TRBV3-2,TGTGCCAGCAGCCAAGCTAAGCGGGCTGGAAACACCATATATTTT,CASSQAKRAGNTIYF
.,TRBJ1-4,.,TRBV5-1,TGCGCCAGCAGCTTGTTGGCAGCAACTAATGAAAAACTGTTTTTT,CASSLLAATNEKLFF
.,TRBJ2-5,.,TRBV12-3/TRBV12-4,TGTGCCAGCAGTCACAGGGTCCAAGAGACCCAGTACTTC,CASSHRVQETQYF
.,TRBJ2-7,.,TRBV24-1,TGTGCCACCAGTGATTTGCAAGGTATGGCGGTACCCTACTTC,CATSDLQGMAVPYF
.,TRBJ2-2,.,TRBV10-1,TGCGCCAGCAGCCCCCGGGATTCACTCGGGGAGCTGTTTTTT,CASSPRDSLGELFF
.,TRBJ1-6,.,TRBV2,TGTGCCAGCAGTGACGAGGGCAATTCACCCCTCCACTTT,CASSDEGNSPLHF
.,TRBJ2-1,TRBD2,TRBV2,TGTGCCAGCAGTGAAGCAGGAGCGGGGGGTCTCAATGAGCAGTTCTTC,CASSEAGAGGLNEQFF